The 21 T cell receptor beta chains below were found in one sample sequenced in a study of blood T cell repertoires in COVID-19. Some clones are missing from TCRdb's copy, which holds only in-frame ones; the method was immunoSEQ multiplex PCR. The sample carries tens of thousands of clones, 80% to 85% recorded once. Sample: peripheral blood. The receptor set was obtained from an elderly man with COVID-19, enrolled during active disease.

The chain links TRBV7-8 to TRBJ2-4; TRBD1 is a possible D gene (7 bases). Trimming cost V 4 bases and J 0 bases, with 19 bases left between them. This CDR3 comprises 18 residues. Looked up from germline, CDR1 is SGHVS and CDR2 is FQNEAQ. This chain's CDR3 is CASSSTGRSQLAKNIQYF. CDR3 DNA: TGTGCCAGCAGCTCGACAGGGAGGTCCCAACTAGCCAAAAACATTCAGTACTTC.

A single count supports this clone. V usage is TRBV19 and J usage is TRBJ2-3; 8 nucleotides agree with TRBD1. Unmatched junction bases numbered 8, after V lost 8 bases and J lost 4 bases. CDR3 length equals 14 residues. Germline CDR1 and CDR2: LNHDA and SQIVND (reference sequence). The CDR3 DNA is TGTGCCAGTTCAGGGGGCGCGGGTCCAGATACGCAGTATTTT. Amino acid sequence: CASSGGAGPDTQYF.

V is TRBV18 and J is TRBJ1-5, with 7 bases that match TRBD1. The junction had 0 bases not matched to a gene; V was cut back by 4 bases and J by 0 bases. CDR1 is KGHSH and CDR2 is LQKENI in the germline V gene. This CDR3 has 14 residues. CDR3: CASSQGASNQPQHF. Here the CDR3 DNA reads TGTGCCAGCTCACAGGGGGCTAGCAATCAGCCCCAGCATTTT.

J is TRBJ1-1 and V is TRBV7-3; D gene ambiguous. The germline CDR1 and CDR2 sequences are SGHTA and FQGTGA. V lost 1 base and J 3 bases, leaving 9 bases between the germline ends. CDR3 length equals 14 residues. CDR3 protein: CASSLSAKDTEAFF. For the CDR3, the DNA is TGTGCCAGCAGCTTAAGTGCTAAAGACACTGAAGCTTTCTTT.

The V and J genes are TRBV19 and TRBJ2-2, with 9 positions matching TRBD2. Trimming took 7 bases from V and 5 from J; bases not matched to a gene: 11. The CDR3 runs to 16 residues. The germline V gene has CDR1 LNHDA and CDR2 SQIVND (reference sequence). CDR3 coding DNA: TGTGCCAGTAAGCCCCTGGCGGGGGGGCTAACCGGGGAGCTGTTTTTT. Protein sequence: CASKPLAGGLTGELFF. The variable domain in full, with the rest retrieved from reference TRBV19 and TRBJ2-2, is DGGITQSPKYLFRKEGQNVTLSCEQNLNHDAMYWYRQDPGQGLRLIYYSQIVNDFQKGDIAEGYSVSREKKESFPLTVTSAQKNPTAFYLCASKPLAGGLTGELFFGEGSRLTVL.

The V gene is TRBV5-1, the J gene TRBJ1-5, with TRBD1 matching 7 bases. The CDR3 sequence is 15 residues long. The V gene end was trimmed by 0 bases and the J gene end by 7 bases; junction bases not matched to a gene: 7. Germline lookup yields CDR1 SGHRS and CDR2 YFSETQ. The CDR3 here is CASSLGQGLEQPQHF. The CDR3 region has the DNA TGCGCCAGCAGCTTGGGACAGGGCTTGGAGCAGCCCCAGCATTTT.

The rearrangement joins TRBV2 to TRBJ2-5, with D possibly TRBD1 on 5 matching bases. Germline V CDR1 and CDR2: SNHLY, FYNNEI. Trimming pared 3 bases from V and 3 bases from J, leaving 11 bases between. The CDR3 spans 14 residues. The CDR3 spells CASSDFDRKETQYF. CDR3 bases: TGTGCCAGCAGTGACTTCGACAGAAAAGAGACCCAGTACTTC.

The J gene is TRBJ2-5, the V gene TRBV28; D remains unclear. CDR3 length equals 14 residues. V was pared by 2 bases and J by 2 bases, with 9 bases between. Germline lookup yields CDR1 MDHEN and CDR2 SYDVKM. CDR3 protein: CASSLRTIQETQYF. The CDR3 DNA sequence: TGTGCCAGCAGTTTACGTACTATTCAAGAGACCCAGTACTTC.

The chain carries TRBV5-1 and TRBJ2-1, with 10 bases identical to TRBD2. The length of the CDR3 is 16 residues. CDR1 and CDR2 (germline): SGHRS, YFSETQ. V trimming: 1 base; J trimming: 2 bases; junction bases outside the gene matches: 3. The CDR3 DNA sequence: TGCGCCAGCAGCTTGTCTAGCGGGGGACCCTACAATGAGCAGTTCTTC. As protein: CASSLSSGGPYNEQFF.

The chain is built from TRBV24-1 and TRBJ1-5; D gene ambiguous. Germline V gives CDR1 KGHDR, CDR2 SFDVKD. V lost 3 bases, J lost 3 bases, and 11 bases lay in between. The CDR3 is made up of 15 amino acids. In DNA, the CDR3 is TGTGCCACCAGTGATCCGACATTTCCCAATCAGCCCCAGCATTTT. Translation: CATSDPTFPNQPQHF.

The rearrangement uses TRBV7-2 and TRBJ2-1; the D gene is possibly TRBD2 (5 bases). Trimming stripped 4 bases from V and 6 bases from J, with 10 bases between. This CDR3 is built from 13 residues. Germline CDR1 SGHTA, CDR2 FQGNSA. The CDR3 DNA follows: TGTGCCAGCAGCTGGTCTAGCCTCAATGAGCAGTTCTTC. Its translation is CASSWSSLNEQFF.

This clone showed up just once. V gene TRBV28 combines with J gene TRBJ1-2; D ambiguous. This CDR3 has 14 residues. V was shortened by 2 bases and J by 7 bases, with 14 bases between the two germline ends. Germline CDR1 MDHEN, CDR2 SYDVKM. The CDR3 reads CASSLERSDSGYTF. DNA of the CDR3: TGTGCCAGCAGTTTAGAGAGGTCTGACTCTGGCTACACCTTC.

This sequence joins TRBV15 and TRBJ2-1; D might be TRBD2 (6 bases). V was trimmed by 3 bases and J by 2 bases, leaving 14 bases between them. From germline, CDR1 is LNHNV and CDR2 YYDKDF (reference sequence). This CDR3 has 16 amino acids. CDR3 protein: CATSRELPGAYNEQFF. CDR3 nucleotide sequence: TGTGCCACCAGCAGGGAACTACCGGGAGCCTACAATGAGCAGTTCTTC.

This chain uses TRBV27 with TRBJ1-1, with unresolved D. The V end was cut by 8 bases, the J end by 13 bases, with 17 bases between. From germline, CDR1 is MNHEY and CDR2 SMNVEV (reference sequence). This CDR3 spans 11 amino acids. In nucleotides, the CDR3 is TGTGCCAGCTTTCTAGCCGGTGTTGGTTTCTTT. This codes for CASFLAGVGFF.

The gene calls are TRBV27 and TRBJ1-6; 7 bases are shared with TRBD1. Germline CDR1 and CDR2: MNHEY and SMNVEV (reference sequence). The J segment lost 7 bases and the V segment lost 5 bases, leaving 14 bases of the junction unmatched. This CDR3 has 17 residues. CDR3 sequence: CASSLRGGAVKNSPLHF. CDR3 DNA sequence: TGTGCCAGCAGTCTACGAGGGGGCGCGGTGAAGAATTCACCCCTCCACTTT.

A single count supports this clone. The chain recombines TRBV3-1 (or the pseudogene TRBV3-2) with TRBJ1-2, with no clear D. Germline V gene sequence: CDR1 LGHDT, CDR2 YNNKEL (reference sequence). The CDR3 loop spans 15 amino acids. V was shortened by 1 base and J by 4 bases, with 13 bases between the two germline ends. This CDR3 is CASSQGRNGGYGYTF. The CDR3 DNA follows: TGTGCCAGCAGCCAAGGAAGGAACGGAGGCTATGGCTACACCTTC.

The gene calls are TRBV12-3 or TRBV12-4 and TRBJ1-6; no clear D gene. V shed 6 bases and J shed 10 bases, with 13 bases lying between them. The CDR3 extends over 13 amino acids. This chain's CDR3 is CASSLRNHSPLHF. The CDR3 bases are TGTGCCAGCAGCCTGCGAAACCACTCACCCCTCCACTTT.

The chain combines TRBV30 with TRBJ1-2, with a tentative D call TRBD1 (5 bases). Germline V lookup: CDR1 GTSNPN, CDR2 SVGIG (reference sequence). The V gene lost 0 bases and the J gene lost 2 bases, with 10 bases spanning the gap. This CDR3 region has 14 residues. CDR3 loop: CAWSVSRGNYGYTF. The CDR3 region has the DNA TGTGCCTGGAGTGTCTCTAGGGGCAACTATGGCTACACCTTC. Complete variable domain (other parts from reference TRBV30 and TRBJ1-2): SQTIHQWPATLVQPVGSPLSLECTVEGTSNPNLYWYRQAAGRGLQLLFYSVGIGQISSEVPQNLSASRPQDRQFILSSKKLLLSDSGFYLCAWSVSRGNYGYTFGSGTRLTVV.

The chain uses TRBV5-1 and TRBJ2-5; D is possibly TRBD2 (6 bases). The V and J ends lost 4 bases and 5 bases respectively, with 12 bases between them. CDR1 and CDR2 (germline): SGHRS, YFSETQ. CDR3 length: 13 amino acids. The DNA for the CDR3 is TGCGCCAGCAGCCCGGGACTTCTGGAGACCCAGTACTTC. Protein product: CASSPGLLETQYF.

This chain uses TRBV28 with TRBJ1-2, with 8 bases matching TRBD1. This CDR3 is 14 amino acids long. With 5 bases clipped from V and 4 bases from J, the junction kept 6 bases outside the gene matches. In germline, CDR1 is MDHEN, CDR2 SYDVKM. The CDR3 bases are TGTGCCAGCAGTGTCCCAGGGACAGGCTATGGCTACACCTTC. Translation gives CASSVPGTGYGYTF.

The chain uses TRBV29-1 and TRBJ2-2; D not resolved. Per germline, CDR1 SQVTM and CDR2 ANQGSEA. This CDR3 has 14 residues. The V end was cut by 1 base, the J end by 1 base, with 7 bases between. This CDR3 is CSVEGLVNTGELFF. CDR3 DNA sequence: TGCAGCGTTGAAGGACTTGTGAACACCGGGGAGCTGTTTTTT.